The 21 T cell receptor beta chains presented below share a single source sample, sequenced in a study of patients and donors after allogeneic stem cell transplantation. TCRdb reprocessed the RT-PCR reads with MiXCR, giving one entry per CDR3 protein. The sample consists of over 150,000 distinct CDR3 sequences, more than 35% of them appearing once. Source material: blood, either unsorted or a sorted T cell fraction (not recorded which). The receptors shown here come from a human donor who was either an allogeneic HSCT recipient or a stem cell or donor lymphocyte infusion donor (not recorded which). It is not recorded whose cells these are; they may come from a transplant donor.

The gene calls are TRBV12-3 or TRBV12-4 and TRBJ1-3; D gene uncertain. The germline V and J ends were trimmed by 10 bases and 4 bases, with 14 bases remaining between them. This CDR3 is 13 amino acids long. CDR3 coding DNA: TGTGCCACCCCGGCCCGGACCGGAAACACCATATATTTT. Protein product: CATPARTGNTIYF.

The V and J genes are TRBV2 and TRBJ1-2; D gene unclear. V lost 5 bases and J lost 8, with 21 bases in between. This CDR3 is 15 amino acids long. Germline assignment: CDR1 SNHLY and CDR2 FYNNEI. The CDR3 reads CASSSVSTELKGYTF. The CDR3 DNA sequence: TGTGCCAGCAGTTCCGTATCAACAGAATTGAAGGGCTACACCTTC. Based on the CDR3 plus reference TRBV2 and TRBJ1-2, the full variable domain is EPEVTQTPSHQVTQMGQEVILRCVPISNHLYFYWYRQILGQKVEFLVSFYNNEISEKSEIFDDQFSVERPDGSNFTLKIRSTKLEDSAMYFCASSSVSTELKGYTFGSGTRLTVV.

This chain links TRBV28 with TRBJ2-7; D is unresolved. This CDR3 comprises 12 residues. Germline V gene lookup returns CDR1 MDHEN and CDR2 SYDVKM. Trimming took off 4 bases at V and 6 bases at J, with 10 bases between the two ends. CDR3 nucleotides: TGTGCCAGCAGTTATCAGTGGGGCGAGCAGTACTTC. Amino acids: CASSYQWGEQYF.

The chain employs TRBV9 and TRBJ1-1; no clear D. The CDR3 loop spans 12 amino acids. The germline V and J ends were trimmed by 3 bases and 8 bases, with 11 bases remaining between them. Germline assignment: CDR1 SGDLS and CDR2 YYNGEE. For the CDR3, the DNA is TGTGCCAGCAGCGAGGCACCCCCCGAAGCTTTCTTT. Amino acid sequence: CASSEAPPEAFF.

The chain is built from TRBV12-3 or TRBV12-4 and TRBJ1-5, with a weak D call TRBD1 (5 bases). Trimming stripped 3 bases from V and 6 bases from J, with 9 bases between. The CDR3 totals 13 residues. The CDR3 DNA is TGTGCCAGCAGTTTGTCCGGGACTCAGCCCCAGCATTTT. This codes for CASSLSGTQPQHF.

CDR3 residues: CSVGMGGQPQHF. CDR3 coding DNA: TGCAGCGTCGGTATGGGGGGGCAGCCCCAGCATTTT. The V call is TRBV29-1, the J call TRBJ1-5; possibly TRBD1 for D (5 bases). V lost 6 bases to trimming and J lost 7 bases, with 13 bases between them. Germline assignment: CDR1 SQVTM and CDR2 ANQGSEA. The CDR3 loop spans 12 amino acids.

V and J are TRBV9 and TRBJ2-1; 7 bases match TRBD2. V was pared by 4 bases and J by 5 bases, with 9 bases of the junction left unmatched. Germline values: CDR1 SGDLS, CDR2 YYNGEE. The CDR3 covers 15 residues. CDR3 protein: CASSSRLAHDNEQFF. In DNA form, the CDR3 reads TGTGCCAGCAGCTCCCGACTAGCTCACGACAATGAGCAGTTCTTC.

J is TRBJ2-7 and V is TRBV28; D remains ambiguous. The germline V gene encodes CDR1 MDHEN and CDR2 SYDVKM. V lost 5 bases and J lost 6, with 17 bases in between. The CDR3 has 14 amino acids. The CDR3 region is CASSTLLGRSEQYF. The CDR3 DNA sequence: TGTGCCAGCAGTACCCTCTTAGGTCGGAGCGAGCAGTACTTC.

The chain combines TRBV6-6 with TRBJ1-5; D might be TRBD1 (6 bases). The CDR3 runs to 15 residues. V dropped 2 bases and J dropped 4 bases, with 12 bases sitting between them. CDR1 MNHNY and CDR2 SVGAGI come from the germline V gene (reference sequence). The CDR3 sequence: CASSYLQGRNQPQHF. The CDR3 bases are TGTGCCAGCAGTTACCTACAGGGAAGGAATCAGCCCCAGCATTTT.

The chain combines TRBV4-3 with TRBJ2-7; 9 bases are a match to TRBD1. V lost 4 bases to trimming and J lost 0 bases; unmatched junction nucleotides: 4. The CDR3 runs 15 residues. Germline-derived CDR1 and CDR2 are LGHNA and YSLEER. CDR3 coding DNA: TGCGCCAGCAGCCGGGGACAGGGAGACTCCTACGAGCAGTACTTC. Translation gives CASSRGQGDSYEQYF.

J is TRBJ2-3 and V is TRBV4-1; TRBD1 matches at 9 bases. V was clipped by 4 bases and J by 4 bases; unmatched bases: 6. Per germline, CDR1 MGHRA and CDR2 YSYEKL. The CDR3 contains 15 residues. CDR3 nucleotides: TGCGCCAGCAGCCCCCGACAGGGGGATCCAGATACGCAGTATTTT. This gives the protein CASSPRQGDPDTQYF.

The CDR3 DNA sequence: TGTGCCAGGGGCCCTTTAAGAGGGGAGGTAGATACGCAGTATTTT. It is translated as CARGPLRGEVDTQYF. V and J are TRBV7-8 and TRBJ2-3, with a weak D call TRBD2 (6 bases). The V gene's germline CDR1 is SGHVS and CDR2 FQNEAQ. Trimming removed 9 bases from V and 5 bases from J, with 21 bases in between. The CDR3 runs 15 residues. Based on the CDR3 plus reference TRBV7-8 and TRBJ2-3, the full variable domain is GAGVSQSPRYKVAKRGQDVALRCDPISGHVSLFWYQQALGQGPEFLTYFQNEAQLDKSGLPSDRFFAERPEGSVSTLKIQRTQQEDSAVYLCARGPLRGEVDTQYFGPGTRLTVL.

The DNA for the CDR3 is TGTGCCAGCAGCGTAATGAGCTCTGGGGCCAACGTCCTGACTTTC. It is translated as CASSVMSSGANVLTF. This chain connects TRBV9 to TRBJ2-6; no firm D call. CDR3 length: 15 residues. The germline CDR1 and CDR2 sequences are SGDLS and YYNGEE. Trimming pared 1 base from V and 0 bases from J, leaving 5 bases between.

The chain carries TRBV12-3 or TRBV12-4 and TRBJ2-4; no firm D call. Trimming shortened V by 7 bases and J by 2 bases, and 12 bases separated the two germline ends. This CDR3 is 14 amino acids long. CDR3 amino acids: CASTERVTKNIQYF. In DNA, the CDR3 is TGTGCCAGCACCGAAAGGGTAACCAAAAACATTCAGTACTTC.

This clonotype was found a few times. V gene TRBV18 combines with J gene TRBJ1-5; possible D gene TRBD1, 5 bases. The germline V gene has CDR1 KGHSH and CDR2 LQKENI. The V gene lost 3 bases and the J gene lost 3 bases, with 12 bases spanning the gap. The CDR3 has 15 residues. CDR3: CASSPTDSHNQPQHF. CDR3 in DNA: TGTGCCAGCTCACCCACAGACAGCCACAATCAGCCCCAGCATTTT.

The chain is built from TRBV29-1 and TRBJ2-7, with 7 bases that match TRBD2. This CDR3 contains 14 residues. The germline V gene encodes CDR1 SQVTM and CDR2 ANQGSEA. Trimming cost V 3 bases and J 1 base; bases outside gene matches: 6. The CDR3 DNA sequence: TGCAGCGTTGAGTGGGAGGGAAGGTCCTACGAGCAGTACTTC. This encodes CSVEWEGRSYEQYF.

This CDR3 reads CASSPRDRPMNTEAFF. CDR3 nucleotides: TGTGCCAGCTCACCCCGGGACAGGCCCATGAACACTGAAGCTTTCTTT. V usage is TRBV18 and J usage is TRBJ1-1, with 8 bases that match TRBD1. V gave up 3 bases and J gave up 0 bases; unmatched junction bases: 6. CDR3 length equals 16 residues. Germline V CDR1 and CDR2: KGHSH, LQKENI.

This chain joins TRBV27 and TRBJ1-1, with 8 bases aligning to TRBD1. J was trimmed by 0 bases and V by 4 bases; bases with no gene match: 4. CDR3 length: 15 residues. In germline, CDR1 is MNHEY, CDR2 SMNVEV (reference sequence). In DNA, the CDR3 is TGTGCCAGCAGTTGGATGGACAGGGTGAACACTGAAGCTTTCTTT. Protein: CASSWMDRVNTEAFF.

There are a few counts of this clonotype. The chain joins TRBV6-5 to TRBJ1-5, with 8 positions matching TRBD1. Germline-derived CDR1 and CDR2 are MNHEY and SVGAGI. CDR3 length: 15 residues. J was trimmed by 5 bases and V by 6 bases; bases with no gene match: 9. The CDR3 DNA reads TGTGCCAGCAGGCGCAGGGGGCCAGCATATCAGCCCCAGCATTTT. Protein sequence: CASRRRGPAYQPQHF.

This sequence joins TRBV24-1 and TRBJ1-5; no definite D call. This CDR3 region has 11 residues. The V end lost 7 bases, the J end lost 6 bases, and 6 bases lay between the germline ends. Germline loops: CDR1 KGHDR, CDR2 SFDVKD. For the CDR3, the DNA is TGTGCCACCAGAGAGGGTCAGCCCCAGCATTTT. This codes for CATREGQPQHF.

This chain uses TRBV12-3 or TRBV12-4 with TRBJ1-5, with D possibly matching TRBD1 (6 bases). The CDR3 runs 15 residues. Trimming removed 3 bases at V and 2 bases at J, with 11 bases between. The CDR3 bases are TGTGCCAGCAGTTTGATACAGGGCGGCAATCAGCCCCAGCATTTT. This gives the protein CASSLIQGGNQPQHF.